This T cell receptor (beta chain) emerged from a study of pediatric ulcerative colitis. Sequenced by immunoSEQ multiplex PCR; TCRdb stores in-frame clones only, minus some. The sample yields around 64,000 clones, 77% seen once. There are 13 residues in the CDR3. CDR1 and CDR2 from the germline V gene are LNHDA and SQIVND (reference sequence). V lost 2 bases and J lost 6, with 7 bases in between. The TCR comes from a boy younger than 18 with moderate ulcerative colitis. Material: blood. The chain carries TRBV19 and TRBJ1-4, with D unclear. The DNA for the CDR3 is TGTGCCAGTAGTATATGGGCAGATGAAAAACTGTTTTTT. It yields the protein CASSIWADEKLFF.